What follows are 9 T cell receptor beta chains derived from one specimen sequenced in a study of Graves' ophthalmopathy and Graves' hyperthyroidism. Amplified TCR beta CDR3 regions were obtained using RNA transcripts as template. After a first-round RT-PCR with HTBI primers, a second-round multiplex PCR was run. TCRdb analysed the multiplex PCR reads with MiXCR anew, one entry per CDR3 protein. The sample has 500,000 to 700,000 distinct CDR3 sequences, less than 45% seen once; the top ten hold about 4.6%. Sequenced sample: peripheral blood or thyroid tissue (not recorded which). These receptors all come from an adult man with Graves' hyperthyroidism.

This clonotype appeared many times. The chain carries TRBV10-3 and TRBJ1-1, with TRBD1 identical over 9 bases. Trimming removed 3 bases from V and 4 bases from J; junction bases left unmatched: 3. Germline V gene data show CDR1 as ENHRY and CDR2 as SYGVKD. This CDR3 has 14 residues. CDR3 residues: CAISDGTGPTEAFF. CDR3 coding DNA: TGTGCCATCAGTGACGGGACAGGGCCCACTGAAGCTTTCTTT.

There are many counts of this clonotype. This rearrangement joins TRBV19 to TRBJ1-5, with a tentative D call TRBD1 (6 bases). The CDR3 contains 14 residues. V gave up 5 bases and J gave up 6 bases, with 14 bases separating them. Germline V CDR1 and CDR2: LNHDA, SQIVND (reference sequence). The CDR3: CASSPQGEGQPQHF. The CDR3, as DNA: TGTGCCAGTAGTCCACAGGGTGAGGGTCAGCCCCAGCATTTT.

The chain uses TRBV2 and TRBJ2-1; D is uncertain. The germline V and J ends were trimmed by 7 bases and 4 bases, with 5 bases remaining between them. This CDR3 contains 11 residues. Germline lookup yields CDR1 SNHLY and CDR2 FYNNEI. The CDR3 spells CASIEYNEQFF. The CDR3 nucleotides read TGTGCCAGCATCGAGTACAATGAGCAGTTCTTC. Full variable domain (remainder filled in from reference TRBV2 and TRBJ2-1): EPEVTQTPSHQVTQMGQEVILRCVPISNHLYFYWYRQILGQKVEFLVSFYNNEISEKSEIFDDQFSVERPDGSNFTLKIRSTKLEDSAMYFCASIEYNEQFFGPGTRLTVL.

The V call is TRBV20-1, the J call TRBJ1-6; D is undetermined. Germline V gene lookup returns CDR1 DFQATT and CDR2 SNEGSKA (reference sequence). The CDR3 has 15 amino acids. V lost 0 bases and J lost 7, with 13 bases in between. Here the CDR3 reads CSARDSPPSNSPLHF. DNA for the CDR3: TGCAGTGCTAGAGACAGTCCACCCAGCAATTCACCCCTCCACTTT.

This clonotype was recorded a few times. The V gene is TRBV27, the J gene TRBJ1-1; TRBD1 is a possible D gene (5 bases). The V gene's germline CDR1 is MNHEY and CDR2 SMNVEV (reference sequence). This CDR3 has 13 amino acids. V gave up 2 bases and J gave up 9 bases, with 13 bases separating them. The DNA of the CDR3 is TGTGCCAGCAGTTTACGGGCAGGGCGGCAAGCTTTCTTT. The encoded protein is CASSLRAGRQAFF.

This clonotype showed up just once. This chain links TRBV29-1 with TRBJ2-7, with 7 bases lining up with TRBD1. Germline loops: CDR1 SQVTM, CDR2 ANQGSEA. CDR3 length equals 12 residues. V gave up 6 bases and J gave up 4 bases; unmatched junction bases: 6. The chain's CDR3 is CSVAGGYYEQYF. For the CDR3, the DNA is TGCAGCGTAGCAGGGGGTTATTACGAGCAGTACTTC.

This clonotype was detected a few times. The V call is TRBV27, the J call TRBJ1-3; weak D call: TRBD1 (6 bases). Germline V gene lookup returns CDR1 MNHEY and CDR2 SMNVEV (reference sequence). The CDR3 sequence is 13 residues long. Trimming took 6 bases from V and 3 from J, leaving 9 bases between them. CDR3 residues: CASRRTVGNTIYF. Written as DNA, the CDR3 is TGTGCCAGCAGGAGGACAGTTGGAAACACCATATATTTT.

The chain joins TRBV7-9 to TRBJ2-5, with unresolved D. The better agreement between TRBJ2-4 and the DNA end casts doubt on the J call. Per germline, CDR1 SEHNR and CDR2 FQNEAQ (reference sequence). The CDR3 is 14 amino acids. CDR3 in DNA: TGTGCCAGCAGCTCAAATCGACCCAGCGACATTCAGTACTTC. Translated: CASSSNRPSDIQYF.

In this sample, this clonotype turned up many times. The V call is TRBV20-1, the J call TRBJ2-7; 10 bases are shared with TRBD2. J was trimmed by 10 bases and V by 0 bases; bases with no gene match: 12. Per the germline V gene, CDR1 is DFQATT and CDR2 is SNEGSKA (reference sequence). The CDR3 loop spans 15 amino acids. In DNA, the CDR3 is TGCAGTGCTAGAGACCCGCTAGCGGGAGAAGGAAATCAGTACTTC. Protein product: CSARDPLAGEGNQYF.